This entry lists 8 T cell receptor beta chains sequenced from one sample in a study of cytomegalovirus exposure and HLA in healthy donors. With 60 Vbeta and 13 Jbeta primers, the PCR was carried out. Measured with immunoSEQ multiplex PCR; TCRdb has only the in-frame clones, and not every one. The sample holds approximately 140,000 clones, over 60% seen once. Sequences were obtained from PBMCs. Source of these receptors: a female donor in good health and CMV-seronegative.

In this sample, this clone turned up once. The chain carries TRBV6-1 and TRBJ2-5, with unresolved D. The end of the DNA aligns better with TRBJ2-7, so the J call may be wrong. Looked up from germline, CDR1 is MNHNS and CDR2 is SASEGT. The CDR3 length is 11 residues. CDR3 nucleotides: TGTGCCAGCAAGCGTCTCGACGAGCAGTACTTC. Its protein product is CASKRLDEQYF.

The CDR3 DNA follows: TGTGCCAGCAGCCCCGGACAGTTCTCTGGAAACACCATATATTTT. Translation gives CASSPGQFSGNTIYF. The chain is built from TRBV7-6 and TRBJ1-3, with D possibly being TRBD1 (6 bases). The CDR3 is made up of 15 amino acids. Trimming left V 5 bases short and J 0 bases short, with 11 bases between. Germline CDR1 SGHVS, CDR2 FNYEAQ.

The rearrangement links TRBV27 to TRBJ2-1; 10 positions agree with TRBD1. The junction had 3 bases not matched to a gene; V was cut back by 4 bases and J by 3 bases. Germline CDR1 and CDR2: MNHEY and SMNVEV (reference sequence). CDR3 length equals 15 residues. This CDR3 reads CASSSTGGIYNEQFF. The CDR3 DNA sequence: TGTGCCAGCAGTTCGACAGGGGGCATCTACAATGAGCAGTTCTTC.

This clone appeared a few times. The CDR3 DNA sequence: TGTGCCAGCAGCTTTACAGGGGGCCTGAACACTGAAGCTTTCTTT. Its translation is CASSFTGGLNTEAFF. The chain uses TRBV7-9 and TRBJ1-1; 9 nucleotides agree with TRBD1. Trimming at V came to 3 bases and at J to 0 bases, leaving 2 bases not matched to a gene. The CDR3 runs to 15 residues. Germline V gene data show CDR1 as SEHNR and CDR2 as FQNEAQ (reference sequence).

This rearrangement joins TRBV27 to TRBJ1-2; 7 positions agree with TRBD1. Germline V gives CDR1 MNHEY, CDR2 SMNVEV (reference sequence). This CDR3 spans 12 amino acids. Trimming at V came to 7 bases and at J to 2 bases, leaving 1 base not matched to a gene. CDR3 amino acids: CASMDRNYGYTF. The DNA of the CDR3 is TGTGCCAGCATGGACAGGAACTATGGCTACACCTTC.

The CDR3 protein is CASSEDGGARLGEQFF. DNA for the CDR3: TGTGCCAGCAGTGAAGATGGGGGGGCACGTTTGGGGGAGCAGTTCTTC. The V and J genes are TRBV25-1 and TRBJ2-1, with D possibly matching TRBD2 (7 bases). V was trimmed by 2 bases and J by 10 bases, leaving 21 bases between them. Looked up from germline, CDR1 is MGHDK and CDR2 is SYGVNS. This CDR3 has 16 residues.

The CDR3: CASGTANTEAFF. The CDR3 coding sequence is TGCGCCAGTGGGACAGCGAACACTGAAGCTTTCTTT. The chain joins TRBV10-1 to TRBJ1-1, with 7 nucleotides matching TRBD1. The junction had 2 bases not matched to a gene; V was cut back by 9 bases and J by 1 base. The V gene's germline CDR1 is WNHNN and CDR2 SYGVQD (reference sequence). The CDR3 loop spans 12 amino acids.

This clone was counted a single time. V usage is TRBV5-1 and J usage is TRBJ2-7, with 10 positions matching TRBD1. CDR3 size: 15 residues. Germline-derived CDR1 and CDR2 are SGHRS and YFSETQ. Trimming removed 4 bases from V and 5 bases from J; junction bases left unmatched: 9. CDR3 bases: TGCGCCAGCAGCCCCGGGGGACAGGGGTTCAACGAGCAGTACTTC. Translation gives CASSPGGQGFNEQYF.